This TCR beta chain was profiled in a study of cytomegalovirus exposure and HLA in healthy donors. General study points: Another analysis was done later, and it associated around 15,000 TCR beta sequences with HLA alleles at 0.05 false discovery rate.

Trimming took 7 bases from V and 4 from J; bases not matched to a gene: 17. This CDR3 has 16 residues. CDR1 SQVTM and CDR2 ANQGSEA come from the germline V gene. Notes on this clone: Its target is unknown.

The PCR was carried out with 60 Vbeta primers and 13 Jbeta primers. Only in-frame clones appear in the TCRdb table, and some are missing; sequencing was by immunoSEQ multiplex PCR. The sample includes 150,000 or so clones, around 78% seen only once; the top ten take approximately 1%. The sequenced sample was PBMCs. The TCR sequence derives from a woman in her thirties or forties in good health and CMV-seronegative. This chain links TRBV29-1 with TRBJ1-1; 8 bases fit TRBD1. The CDR3: CSAGDRGSGRGTEAFF. CDR3 in DNA: TGCAGCGCAGGAGACAGGGGTTCAGGTCGGGGCACTGAAGCTTTCTTT. The full variable domain, rest sourced from reference TRBV29-1 and TRBJ1-1, is SAVISQKPSRDICQRGTSLTIQCQVDSQVTMMFWYRQQPGQSLTLIATANQGSEATYESGFVIDKFPISRPNLTFSTLTVSNMSPEDSSIYLCSAGDRGSGRGTEAFFGQGTRLTVV.